These 17 T cell receptor beta chains originate from one sample sequenced in a study of CXCR3-negative and CXCR3-positive naive CD8 T cells. 5' RACE with UMI labels generated the TRB cDNA libraries. One entry per CDR3 protein, without DNA, is what TCRdb gives after re-calling the 5' RACE reads. Its clone listing holds 7,000 to 9,000 distinct CDR3 sequences. Sequenced sample: naive CXCR3- CD8+ T cells from blood. The subset denotes: CD45RO-CCR7+CD27+CD95- naive CD8+ T cells lacking CXCR3 (TNR3-). The receptors were sampled from a human donor in good health. Some clones in this sample may be carry-over from other donors' samples.

This clonotype shows up as medium-sized by frequency. The genes are TRBV29-1 and TRBJ2-1; TCRdb gives TRBD2 as the D gene, but with no DNA this cannot be confirmed. The CDR3 runs 16 residues. Germline CDR1 and CDR2: SQVTM and ANQGSEA. The CDR3 sequence: CSVEGLAGGPYNEQFF.

The chain employs TRBV12-3 or TRBV12-4 and TRBJ1-4; TCRdb reports TRBD1, a call that lacks DNA to check it against. This CDR3 comprises 15 residues. The CDR3 loop reads CASTSLWGGDEKLFF.

This clonotype registers medium-sized by frequency. V and J are TRBV12-3 or TRBV12-4 and TRBJ1-4. The CDR3 has 12 residues. The CDR3 here is CASSLEGRKLFF.

According to its frequency, this clonotype is medium-sized (0.01 to 0.1%). This rearrangement joins TRBV20-1 to TRBJ2-3; lacking DNA, the TRBD2 call made by TCRdb goes unchecked. CDR1 is DFQATT, CDR2 SNEGSKA, per germline (reference sequence). The CDR3 consists of 15 residues. The CDR3 loop reads CSARGREGRADTQYF.

The chain combines TRBV5-4 with TRBJ2-1; TCRdb calls TRBD1, which cannot be checked without DNA. CDR3 length: 15 residues. Germline V gives CDR1 SGHNT, CDR2 YYREEE (reference sequence). The CDR3 protein is CASSLLVRGVAEQFF.

The rearrangement joins TRBV6-5 to TRBJ2-2; TCRdb proposes TRBD2, but this gene call is untestable without DNA. There are 18 residues in the CDR3. Germline CDR1 MNHEY, CDR2 SVGAGI. The CDR3 sequence is CASSASRGRRSNTGELFF.

This rearrangement joins TRBV9 to TRBJ2-1; the TCRdb call, TRBD2, lacks DNA for checking. Germline V gene data show CDR1 as SGDLS and CDR2 as YYNGEE. CDR3 length: 14 amino acids. The CDR3 here is CASSAGGPVDEQFF.

This clonotype shows up as medium-sized by frequency. The chain joins TRBV25-1 to TRBJ2-5; no DNA is available, so the TRBD1 call from TCRdb remains unchecked. CDR1 is MGHDK, CDR2 SYGVNS, per germline. This CDR3 has 11 amino acids. The CDR3 here is CAAGGGETQYF.

The gene calls are TRBV6-2 or TRBV6-3 and TRBJ1-5. The CDR3 spans 12 residues. Germline V gives CDR1 MNHEY, CDR2 SVGEGT. CDR3 sequence: CASSYFNQPQHF.

The chain joins TRBV7-8 to TRBJ2-4; TCRdb's D gene call, TRBD1, goes unchecked for lack of DNA. The CDR3 totals 15 residues. Germline V gene data show CDR1 as SGHVS and CDR2 as FQNEAQ. This CDR3 reads CASSLGGAGENIQYF.

The chain carries TRBV15 and TRBJ1-4. The CDR3 extends over 15 amino acids. CDR1 LNHNV and CDR2 YYDKDF come from the germline V gene (reference sequence). CDR3 protein: CATSRGLGPNEKLFF.

In terms of frequency, this clonotype is medium-sized. The rearrangement uses TRBV7-2 and TRBJ2-1; TCRdb names TRBD1, which stays unverified in the absence of DNA. Per the germline V gene, CDR1 is SGHTA and CDR2 is FQGNSA. The CDR3 contains 14 residues. CDR3 sequence reads: CASSQGGPYNEQFF.

This clonotype is classed as medium-sized by frequency. This chain uses TRBV4-1 with TRBJ1-1; as DNA is missing, the TRBD1 call by TCRdb cannot be tested. CDR3 size: 14 residues. Looked up from germline, CDR1 is MGHRA and CDR2 is YSYEKL. CDR3 protein: CASSQEGENTEAFF.

This clonotype is medium-sized by frequency. The gene calls are TRBV27 and TRBJ1-5; no DNA is available, so the TRBD1 call from TCRdb remains unchecked. The CDR3 consists of 16 residues. The V gene's germline CDR1 is MNHEY and CDR2 SMNVEV (reference sequence). This chain's CDR3 is CASSLAGTGSDQPQHF.

The J gene is TRBJ1-2, the V gene TRBV14; as DNA is missing, the TRBD1 call by TCRdb cannot be tested. CDR1 SGHDN and CDR2 FVKESK come from the germline V gene. The CDR3 consists of 15 residues. The CDR3 is CASSNTGTELYGYTF. The variable domain in full, completed from reference TRBV14 and TRBJ1-2, reads EAGVTQFPSHSVIEKGQTVTLRCDPISGHDNLYWYRRVMGKEIKFLLHFVKESKQDESGMPNNRFLAERTGGTYSTLKVQPAELEDSGVYFCASSNTGTELYGYTFGSGTRLTVV.

This clonotype is classed as medium-sized (0.01 to 0.1%) by frequency. This sequence joins TRBV21-1 and TRBJ2-1; the D call of TRBD2 rests on TCRdb alone, since no DNA is present to check it. TRBV21-1 is a documented pseudogene. The CDR3 has 15 residues. CDR3: CASSKRTGAYNEQFF.

This chain links TRBV2 with TRBJ2-7; TCRdb returns TRBD1, unconfirmable since there is no DNA. The CDR3 has 14 amino acids. Germline V gives CDR1 SNHLY, CDR2 FYNNEI. CDR3 region: CASRRTGASHEQYF.